The clone carrying this T cell receptor beta chain has just one count. Its antigen is still unknown. The entry originates in a study of T cell responses to AZD1222 COVID-19 vaccine. Germline lookup yields CDR1 LNHDA and CDR2 SQIVND (reference sequence). The V end was cut by 3 bases, the J end by 2 bases, with 16 bases between. The CDR3 has 16 residues. Study-level points and caveats: Only a handful of AZD1222 recipients were seropositive at baseline.

The assay was immunoSEQ multiplex PCR, and TCRdb's table has in-frame clones only and misses some. The sample records about 140,000 clones, 80% to 90% being singletons. The source is an adult in good health. Specimen: peripheral blood, collected on day 0 of AZD1222 vaccination. The chain links TRBV19 to TRBJ1-2; D remains ambiguous. The DNA for the CDR3 is TGTGCCAGTAGTATTCAATTCGGAGGGATCAACTATGGCTACACCTTC. Its translation is CASSIQFGGINYGYTF. Complete variable domain (other parts from reference TRBV19 and TRBJ1-2): DGGITQSPKYLFRKEGQNVTLSCEQNLNHDAMYWYRQDPGQGLRLIYYSQIVNDFQKGDIAEGYSVSREKKESFPLTVTSAQKNPTAFYLCASSIQFGGINYGYTFGSGTRLTVV.